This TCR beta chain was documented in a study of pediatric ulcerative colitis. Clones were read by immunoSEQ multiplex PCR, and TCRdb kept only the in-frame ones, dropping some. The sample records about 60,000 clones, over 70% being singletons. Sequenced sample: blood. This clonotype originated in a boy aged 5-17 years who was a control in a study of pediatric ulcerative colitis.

CDR3 sequence reads: CASSLRGPNTEAFF. The CDR3 DNA reads TGTGCCAGTAGCCTCCGGGGGCCAAACACTGAAGCTTTCTTT. The chain couples TRBV19 to TRBJ1-1; a possible D gene is TRBD1 (6 bases). The CDR3 runs to 14 residues. Germline V gene sequence: CDR1 LNHDA, CDR2 SQIVND (reference sequence). V was pared by 6 bases and J by 2 bases, with 13 bases between.